The 16 T cell receptor beta chains given below trace back to one sample, sequenced in a study of blood T cell repertoires in COVID-19. TCRdb's copy holds only in-frame clones and misses some; the assay was immunoSEQ multiplex PCR. The sample lists more than 80,000 clones, 70% to 90% occurring once. Specimen: peripheral blood. The receptors originated from a woman aged 80 or over with COVID-19, enrolled during active disease.

This clone came up a few times. The V and J genes are TRBV6-2 or TRBV6-3 and TRBJ2-7; 7 nucleotides line up with TRBD2. CDR1 and CDR2 from the germline V gene are MNHEY and SVGEGT. The V and J ends lost 4 bases and 3 bases, in that order; junction bases with no gene match: 0. The CDR3 is 12 amino acids. In nucleotides, the CDR3 is TGTGCCAGCAGTTGGGACTACTACGAGCAGTACTTC. Protein: CASSWDYYEQYF.

This chain uses TRBV7-8 with TRBJ1-2; 8 bases line up with TRBD1. The CDR3 length is 13 residues. The germline V gene encodes CDR1 SGHVS and CDR2 FQNEAQ. The ends lost 10 bases at V and 5 bases at J; junction bases unmatched: 9. CDR3 sequence reads: CATNSGTGYGYTF. The DNA for the CDR3 is TGTGCCACGAACTCCGGGACAGGATATGGCTACACCTTC.

The rearrangement joins TRBV19 to TRBJ2-7; 9 positions agree with TRBD1. Germline V gene data show CDR1 as LNHDA and CDR2 as SQIVND (reference sequence). The V and J ends lost 6 bases and 6 bases, in that order; junction bases with no gene match: 12. The CDR3 is made up of 15 amino acids. CDR3 loop: CASRNRIGQGFEQYF. The DNA of the CDR3 is TGTGCCAGTAGAAACCGGATAGGACAGGGGTTCGAGCAGTACTTC.

The chain combines TRBV29-1 with TRBJ2-5; D is perhaps TRBD1 (5 bases). The V end lost 7 bases, the J end lost 5 bases, and 17 bases lay between the germline ends. The CDR3 spans 13 residues. Looked up from germline, CDR1 is SQVTM and CDR2 is ANQGSEA. CDR3 DNA: TGCAGCGCAAACTTAGGGGCACGGGAGACCCAGTACTTC. This codes for CSANLGARETQYF.

This clone was observed a single time. DNA of the CDR3: TGCGCCAGCAGCCTTGAGGGTAGGGAGACCCAGTACTTC. Translated: CASSLEGRETQYF. The V and J genes are TRBV5-1 and TRBJ2-5; possibly TRBD2 for D (5 bases). Trimming shortened V by 4 bases and J by 5 bases, and 12 bases separated the two germline ends. Germline CDR1 is SGHRS and CDR2 is YFSETQ. This CDR3 is built from 13 residues.

This chain connects TRBV5-4 to TRBJ2-3; 8 bases match TRBD2. Trimming cost V 3 bases and J 6 bases; bases outside gene matches: 12. CDR3 length: 16 residues. The germline V gene has CDR1 SGHNT and CDR2 YYREEE (reference sequence). In nucleotides, the CDR3 is TGTGCCAGCAGCTCAGGCGGGACTAGGAGTTTTGATACGCAGTATTTT. It yields the protein CASSSGGTRSFDTQYF.

The V call is TRBV30, the J call TRBJ1-6; TRBD1 matches at 8 bases. The J segment lost 8 bases and the V segment lost 2 bases, leaving 8 bases of the junction unmatched. CDR1 is GTSNPN, CDR2 SVGIG, per germline (reference sequence). This CDR3 region has 15 residues. The CDR3 loop is CAWSRKTGADSPLHF. In DNA form, the CDR3 reads TGTGCCTGGAGTCGTAAGACAGGGGCGGATTCACCCCTCCACTTT.

The chain couples TRBV5-4 to TRBJ2-5; 10 nucleotides agree with TRBD2. The germline V gene encodes CDR1 SGHNT and CDR2 YYREEE (reference sequence). The CDR3 contains 16 residues. With 7 bases clipped from V and 2 bases from J, the junction kept 11 bases outside the gene matches. In DNA, the CDR3 is TGTGCCAGCCACAGGGGTGCACTAGCGGGACAAGAGACCCAGTACTTC. This encodes CASHRGALAGQETQYF.

Concerning this clone: The sample holds other DNA sequences that translate to the same CDR3. The V and J genes are TRBV29-1 and TRBJ2-3; D may be TRBD2 (5 bases). The V and J ends lost 2 bases and 6 bases respectively, with 9 bases between them. CDR1 SQVTM and CDR2 ANQGSEA come from the germline V gene. The CDR3 runs to 12 residues. The CDR3 is CSVESGEDTQYF. The CDR3 DNA reads as TGCAGCGTTGAATCCGGGGAGGATACGCAGTATTTT.

This chain links TRBV2 with TRBJ2-7; 7 bases line up with TRBD1. The CDR3 length is 13 residues. V lost 6 bases, J lost 3 bases, and 5 bases stayed unmatched. CDR1 is SNHLY and CDR2 is FYNNEI in the germline V gene. The CDR3 nucleotides read TGTGCCAGCAGGCCGGGACAGTACTACGAGCAGTACTTC. Translating gives CASRPGQYYEQYF.

The chain joins TRBV18 to TRBJ2-3; D is perhaps TRBD2 (5 bases). V was trimmed by 4 bases and J by 1 base, leaving 9 bases between them. This CDR3 spans 14 amino acids. In germline, CDR1 is KGHSH, CDR2 LQKENI. The CDR3 reads CASSLGLGTDTQYF. CDR3 nucleotide sequence: TGTGCCAGCTCACTCGGACTGGGCACAGATACGCAGTATTTT.

The chain carries TRBV18 and TRBJ1-2; D not resolved. The V end lost 2 bases, the J end lost 2 bases, and 12 bases lay between the germline ends. The CDR3 is 15 residues long. Germline V CDR1 and CDR2: KGHSH, LQKENI. DNA for the CDR3: TGTGCCAGCTCACCAGCGGGAAGCAAAAACTATGGCTACACCTTC. This gives the protein CASSPAGSKNYGYTF.

V is TRBV20-1 and J is TRBJ2-1, with 7 bases fitting TRBD2. The V segment lost 3 bases and the J segment 3 bases; nucleotides outside the gene matches: 2. Germline V lookup: CDR1 DFQATT, CDR2 SNEGSKA (reference sequence). This CDR3 region has 13 residues. In DNA, the CDR3 is TGCAGTGCTAGTCGGGACTACTACAATGAGCAGTTCTTC. Translating gives CSASRDYYNEQFF.

V is TRBV7-3 and J is TRBJ2-1, with D possibly TRBD2 on 7 matching bases. From germline, CDR1 is SGHTA and CDR2 FQGTGA. The ends were cut back, 8 bases at V and 8 bases at J, with 19 bases in the middle. CDR3 length: 14 residues. The CDR3 sequence is CASSDRGGFDEQFF. DNA of the CDR3: TGTGCCAGCTCAGATAGGGGGGGCTTCGATGAGCAGTTCTTC.

The chain is built from TRBV2 and TRBJ1-2; D is perhaps TRBD1 (5 bases). V was cut by 5 bases and J by 7 bases, with 11 bases left in between. This CDR3 region has 12 residues. Germline CDR1 SNHLY, CDR2 FYNNEI. The CDR3 bases are TGTGCCAGCAGTTGGGCGGGGGTTGGCTACACCTTC. Encoded protein: CASSWAGVGYTF.

This chain connects TRBV5-8 to TRBJ2-7, with 7 bases lining up with TRBD2. The germline V gene has CDR1 SGHTS and CDR2 YDEGEE. The CDR3 totals 16 residues. Trimming took 2 bases from V and 2 from J; bases not matched to a gene: 10. CDR3 in DNA: TGTGCCAGCAGCTTTAGTCGGGGGGTTTTAGCCTACGAGCAGTACTTC. Its protein product is CASSFSRGVLAYEQYF.